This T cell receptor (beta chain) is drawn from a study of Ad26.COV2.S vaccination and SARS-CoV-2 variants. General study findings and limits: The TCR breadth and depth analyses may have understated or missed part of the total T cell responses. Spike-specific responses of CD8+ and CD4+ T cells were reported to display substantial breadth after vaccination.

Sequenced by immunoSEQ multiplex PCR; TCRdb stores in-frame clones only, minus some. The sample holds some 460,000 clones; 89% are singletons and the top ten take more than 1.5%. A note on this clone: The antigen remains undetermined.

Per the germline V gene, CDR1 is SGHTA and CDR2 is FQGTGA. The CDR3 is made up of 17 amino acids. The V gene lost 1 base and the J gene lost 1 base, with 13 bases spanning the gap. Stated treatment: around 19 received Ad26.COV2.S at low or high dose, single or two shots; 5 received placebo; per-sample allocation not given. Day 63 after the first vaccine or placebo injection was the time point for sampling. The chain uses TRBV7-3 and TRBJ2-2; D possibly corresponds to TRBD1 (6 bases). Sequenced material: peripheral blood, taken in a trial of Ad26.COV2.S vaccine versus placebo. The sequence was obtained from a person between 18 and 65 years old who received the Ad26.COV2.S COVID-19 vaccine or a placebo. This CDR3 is CASSLIGGSQNTGELFF. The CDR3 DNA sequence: TGTGCCAGCAGCTTAATTGGGGGCTCGCAGAACACCGGGGAGCTGTTTTTT. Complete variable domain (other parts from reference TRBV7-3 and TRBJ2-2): GAGVSQTPSNKVTEKGKYVELRCDPISGHTALYWYRQSLGQGPEFLIYFQGTGAADDSGLPNDRFFAVRPEGSVSTLKIQRTERGDSAVYLCASSLIGGSQNTGELFFGEGSRLTVL.